The clone carrying this T cell receptor beta chain was found many times. Its antigen is currently unknown. The CDR3 is 15 residues long. The V gene lost 2 bases and the J gene lost 6 bases, with 13 bases spanning the gap. Amplification of TCR beta CDR3 regions used RNA as the template. Primed by the HTBI set, a first-round RT-PCR was run on the TCR CDR3. TCRdb recomputed calls from the multiplex PCR reads with MiXCR, one row per CDR3 protein. The data contain more than 350,000 distinct CDR3 sequences, about 15% of them singletons. The record originates from a study of T cells in Graves' hyperthyroidism and ophthalmopathy. Findings and limits, study-wide: The majority of expanded thyroid clonotypes above 0.001 also appeared in blood.

The sequence was obtained from a woman aged 60-75 years with Graves' ophthalmopathy. Material: blood. This rearrangement joins TRBV12-3 or TRBV12-4 to TRBJ2-2; tentatively, D is TRBD1 or TRBD2 (5 bases each). CDR3 sequence (DNA): TGTGCCAGCAGTTTAAGGCAGGGAGACGCCGGGGAGCTGTTTTTT. Its translation: CASSLRQGDAGELFF.